This T cell receptor beta chain stems from a study of T-cell reconstitution after alpha-beta-depleted transplantation in children. Study-wide results and limits: Fresh T-cell production supplied most of the T-cell counts and diversity seen one year after transplant.

Unmatched junction bases numbered 17, after V lost 4 bases and J lost 8 bases. This CDR3 comprises 17 residues. The V gene's germline CDR1 is DFQATT and CDR2 SNEGSKA (reference sequence). A TCRbeta library incorporating unique molecular identifiers was prepared. A single record per CDR3 protein comes from TCRdb applying MiXCR to the PCR reads. The table includes 150,000 to 250,000 distinct CDR3 sequences, approximately 6% detected once. This clonotype was recorded at least ten times. The target antigen is unknown. The sequences come from PBMCs, collected before TCRalphabeta/CD19-depleted stem cell transplant. This receptor was identified in a girl under three years old with combined immunodeficiency, due to receive a stem cell transplant. The chain uses TRBV20-1 and TRBJ2-4, with 10 bases identical to TRBD2. This CDR3 is CSANWLAGVGRGDIQYF. As DNA, the CDR3 is TGCAGTGCTAATTGGCTAGCGGGAGTCGGTCGGGGGGACATTCAGTACTTC.